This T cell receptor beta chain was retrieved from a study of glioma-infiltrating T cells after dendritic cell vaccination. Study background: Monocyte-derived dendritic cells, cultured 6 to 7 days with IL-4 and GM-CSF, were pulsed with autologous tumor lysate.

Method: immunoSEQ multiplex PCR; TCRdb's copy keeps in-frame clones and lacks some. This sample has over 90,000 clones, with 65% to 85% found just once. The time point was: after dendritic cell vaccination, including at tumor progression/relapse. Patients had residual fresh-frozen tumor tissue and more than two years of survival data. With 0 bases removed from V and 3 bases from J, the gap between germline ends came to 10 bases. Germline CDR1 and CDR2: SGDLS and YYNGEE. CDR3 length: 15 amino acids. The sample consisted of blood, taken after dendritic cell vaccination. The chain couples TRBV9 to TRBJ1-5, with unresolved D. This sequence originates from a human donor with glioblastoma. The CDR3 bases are TGTGCCAGCAGCGTAGGAGGCGGATACAATCAGCCCCAGCATTTT. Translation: CASSVGGGYNQPQHF. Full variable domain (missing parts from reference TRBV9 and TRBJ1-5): DSGVTQTPKHLITATGQRVTLRCSPRSGDLSVYWYQQSLDQGLQFLIQYYNGEERAKGNILERFSAQQFPDLHSELNLSSLELGDSALYFCASSVGGGYNQPQHFGDGTRLSIL.